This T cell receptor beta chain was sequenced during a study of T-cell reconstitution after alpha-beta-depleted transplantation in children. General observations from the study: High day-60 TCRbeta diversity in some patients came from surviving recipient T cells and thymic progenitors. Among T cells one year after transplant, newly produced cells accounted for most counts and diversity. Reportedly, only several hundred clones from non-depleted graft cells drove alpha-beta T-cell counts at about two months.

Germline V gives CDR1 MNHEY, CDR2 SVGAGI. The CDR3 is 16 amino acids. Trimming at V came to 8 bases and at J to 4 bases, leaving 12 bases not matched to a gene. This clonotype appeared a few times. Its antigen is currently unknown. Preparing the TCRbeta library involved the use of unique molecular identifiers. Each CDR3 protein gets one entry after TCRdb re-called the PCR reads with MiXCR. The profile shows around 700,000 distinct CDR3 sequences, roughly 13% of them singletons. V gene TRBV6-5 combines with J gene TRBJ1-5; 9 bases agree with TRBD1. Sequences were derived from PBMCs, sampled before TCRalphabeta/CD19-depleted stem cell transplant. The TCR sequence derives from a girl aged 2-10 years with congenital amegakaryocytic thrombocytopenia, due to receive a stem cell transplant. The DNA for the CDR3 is TGTGCCAGCCACAATCCGGGACAGGGCCTTAATCAGCCCCAGCATTTT. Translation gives CASHNPGQGLNQPQHF.